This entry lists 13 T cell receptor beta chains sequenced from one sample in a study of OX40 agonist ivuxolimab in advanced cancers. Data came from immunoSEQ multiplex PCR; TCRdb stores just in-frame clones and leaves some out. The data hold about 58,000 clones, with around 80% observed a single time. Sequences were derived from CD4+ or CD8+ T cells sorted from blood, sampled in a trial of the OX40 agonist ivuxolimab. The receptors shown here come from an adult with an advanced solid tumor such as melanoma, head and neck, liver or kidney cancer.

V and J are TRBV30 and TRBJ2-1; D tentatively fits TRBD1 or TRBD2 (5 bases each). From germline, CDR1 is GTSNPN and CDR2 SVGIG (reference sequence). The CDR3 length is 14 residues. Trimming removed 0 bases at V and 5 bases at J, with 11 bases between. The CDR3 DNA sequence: TGTGCCTGGAGTGTTGCCGGGGCGGACAATGAGCAGTTCTTC. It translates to CAWSVAGADNEQFF.

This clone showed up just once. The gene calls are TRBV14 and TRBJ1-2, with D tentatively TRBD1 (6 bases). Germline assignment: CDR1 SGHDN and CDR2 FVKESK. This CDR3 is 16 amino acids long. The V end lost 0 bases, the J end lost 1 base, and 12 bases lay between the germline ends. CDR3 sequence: CASSQDIGGRNYGYTF. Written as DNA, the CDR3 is TGTGCCAGCAGCCAAGACATCGGGGGGCGTAACTATGGCTACACCTTC.

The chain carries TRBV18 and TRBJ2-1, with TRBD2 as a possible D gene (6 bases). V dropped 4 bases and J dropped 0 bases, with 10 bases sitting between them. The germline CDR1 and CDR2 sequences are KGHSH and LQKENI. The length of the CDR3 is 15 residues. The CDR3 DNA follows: TGTGCCAGCTCACTCGGAGGGAGCTCCTACAATGAGCAGTTCTTC. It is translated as CASSLGGSSYNEQFF.

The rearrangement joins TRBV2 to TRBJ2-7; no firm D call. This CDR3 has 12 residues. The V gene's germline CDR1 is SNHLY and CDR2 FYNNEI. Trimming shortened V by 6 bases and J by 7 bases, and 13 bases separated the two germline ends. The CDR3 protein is CASSYSGDEQYV. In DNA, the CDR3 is TGTGCCAGCAGCTATTCAGGCGATGAGCAGTACGTC.

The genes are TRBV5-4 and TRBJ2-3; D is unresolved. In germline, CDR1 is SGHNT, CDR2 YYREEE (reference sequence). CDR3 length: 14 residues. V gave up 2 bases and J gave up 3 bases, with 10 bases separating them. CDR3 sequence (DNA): TGTGCCAGCAGCTTTGCCCAGGCTACAGATACGCAGTATTTT. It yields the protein CASSFAQATDTQYF.

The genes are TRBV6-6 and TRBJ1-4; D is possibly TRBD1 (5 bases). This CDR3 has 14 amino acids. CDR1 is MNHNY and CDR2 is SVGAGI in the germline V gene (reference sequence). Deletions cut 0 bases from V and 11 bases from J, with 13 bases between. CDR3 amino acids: CASSYSTGRGKLFF. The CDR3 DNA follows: TGTGCCAGCAGTTACTCGACCGGACGGGGGAAACTGTTTTTT.

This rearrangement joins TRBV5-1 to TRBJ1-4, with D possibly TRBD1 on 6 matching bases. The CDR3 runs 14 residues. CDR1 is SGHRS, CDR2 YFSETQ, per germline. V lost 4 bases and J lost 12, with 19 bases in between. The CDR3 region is CASSQPAVGGELFF. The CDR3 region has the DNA TGCGCCAGCAGCCAGCCGGCGGTAGGGGGAGAACTGTTTTTT.

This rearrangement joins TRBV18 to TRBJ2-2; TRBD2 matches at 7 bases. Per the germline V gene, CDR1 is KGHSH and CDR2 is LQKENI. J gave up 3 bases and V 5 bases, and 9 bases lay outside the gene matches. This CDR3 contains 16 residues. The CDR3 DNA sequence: TGTGCCAGCTCATTATTAGCGGCGGGGGACACCGGGGAGCTGTTTTTT. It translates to CASSLLAAGDTGELFF. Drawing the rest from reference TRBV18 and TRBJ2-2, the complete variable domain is NAGVMQNPRHLVRRRGQEARLRCSPMKGHSHVYWYRQLPEEGLKFMVYLQKENIIDESGMPKERFSAEFPKEGPSILRIQQVVRGDSAAYFCASSLLAAGDTGELFFGEGSRLTVL.

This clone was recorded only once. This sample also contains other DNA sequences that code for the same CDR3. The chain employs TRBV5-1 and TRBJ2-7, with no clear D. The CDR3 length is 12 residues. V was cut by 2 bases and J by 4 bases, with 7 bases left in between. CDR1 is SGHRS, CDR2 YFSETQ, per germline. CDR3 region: CASSLVGYEQYF. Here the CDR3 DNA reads TGCGCCAGCAGCTTAGTGGGATACGAGCAGTACTTC. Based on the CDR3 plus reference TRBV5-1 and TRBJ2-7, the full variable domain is KAGVTQTPRYLIKTRGQQVTLSCSPISGHRSVSWYQQTPGQGLQFLFEYFSETQRNKGNFPGRFSGRQFSNSRSEMNVSTLELGDSALYLCASSLVGYEQYFGPGTRLTVT.

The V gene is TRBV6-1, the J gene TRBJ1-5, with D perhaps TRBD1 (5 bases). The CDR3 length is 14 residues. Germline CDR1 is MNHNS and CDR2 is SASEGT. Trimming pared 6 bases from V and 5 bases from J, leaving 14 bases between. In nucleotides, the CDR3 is TGTGCCAGCAGGCCGGGTTGGGGCGATCAGCCCCAGCATTTT. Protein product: CASRPGWGDQPQHF.

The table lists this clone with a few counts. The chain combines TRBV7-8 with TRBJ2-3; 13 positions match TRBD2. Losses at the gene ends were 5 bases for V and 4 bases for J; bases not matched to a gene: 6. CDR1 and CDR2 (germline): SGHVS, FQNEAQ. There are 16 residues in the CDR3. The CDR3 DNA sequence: TGTGCCAGCAGCCCGGGACTAGCGGGATGGGCAGATACGCAGTATTTT. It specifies CASSPGLAGWADTQYF.

CDR3 DNA: TGTGCCAGCAGCCGGACAGGGAATGGGTACAATGAGCAGTTCTTC. Its protein is CASSRTGNGYNEQFF. The chain employs TRBV11-2 and TRBJ2-1; 8 bases align to TRBD1. The CDR3 is 15 residues long. With 5 bases clipped from V and 4 bases from J, the junction kept 7 bases outside the gene matches. The germline V gene has CDR1 SGHAT and CDR2 FQNNGV. Based on the CDR3 plus reference TRBV11-2 and TRBJ2-1, the full variable domain is EAGVAQSPRYKIIEKRQSVAFWCNPISGHATLYWYQQILGQGPKLLIQFQNNGVVDDSQLPKDRFSAERLKGVDSTLKIQPAKLEDSAVYLCASSRTGNGYNEQFFGPGTRLTVL.

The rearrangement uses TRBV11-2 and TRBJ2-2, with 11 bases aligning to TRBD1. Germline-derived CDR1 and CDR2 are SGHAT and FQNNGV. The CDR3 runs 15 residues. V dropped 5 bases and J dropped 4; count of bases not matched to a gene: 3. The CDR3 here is CASSQGQGGTGELFF. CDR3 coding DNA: TGTGCCAGCAGCCAGGGACAGGGGGGCACCGGGGAGCTGTTTTTT. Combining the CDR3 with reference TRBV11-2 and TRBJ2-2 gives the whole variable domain EAGVAQSPRYKIIEKRQSVAFWCNPISGHATLYWYQQILGQGPKLLIQFQNNGVVDDSQLPKDRFSAERLKGVDSTLKIQPAKLEDSAVYLCASSQGQGGTGELFFGEGSRLTVL.